Below are 3 T cell receptor beta chains sequenced from a single sample in a study of blood T cell repertoires in COVID-19. Data came from immunoSEQ multiplex PCR; TCRdb stores just in-frame clones and leaves some out. The table lists 210,000 or so clones, 81% of them singletons, with approximately 9% in the top ten. The source material was PBMCs or T cells enriched from blood (not recorded which). The receptors here all came from a woman aged 45-65 years with acute COVID-19.

The chain employs TRBV2 and TRBJ1-5, with 12 bases fitting TRBD1. The CDR3 has 16 residues. Germline V gene sequence: CDR1 SNHLY, CDR2 FYNNEI. With V trimmed by 10 bases and J by 2 bases, 9 bases remained unmatched. CDR3 loop: CAKSGQGAVGNQPQHF. The CDR3 nucleotides read TGTGCCAAATCGGGACAGGGGGCAGTTGGCAATCAGCCCCAGCATTTT. The full variable domain, its missing parts supplied by reference TRBV2 and TRBJ1-5, is EPEVTQTPSHQVTQMGQEVILRCVPISNHLYFYWYRQILGQKVEFLVSFYNNEISEKSEIFDDQFSVERPDGSNFTLKIRSTKLEDSAMYFCAKSGQGAVGNQPQHFGDGTRLSIL.

The V gene is TRBV12-5, the J gene TRBJ2-1; a weak D match, TRBD1 (6 bases). Trimming shortened V by 4 bases and J by 0 bases, and 10 bases separated the two germline ends. The germline gives CDR1 LGHNT, CDR2 FRNRAP. The CDR3 runs 15 residues. The CDR3 sequence is CASGSGQSSYNEQFF. CDR3 nucleotides: TGTGCTAGTGGTTCCGGACAGAGCTCCTACAATGAGCAGTTCTTC.

This clone is classed as medium-sized. The chain uses TRBV5-5 and TRBJ1-1, with 12 nucleotides matching TRBD1. Losses at the gene ends were 1 base for V and 7 bases for J; bases not matched to a gene: 5. This CDR3 has 15 residues. CDR1 and CDR2 from the germline V gene are SGHKS and YYEKEE (reference sequence). For the CDR3, the DNA is TGTGCCAGCAGCTTGTTGGGACAGGGGGCGATTGAAGCTTTCTTT. Protein: CASSLLGQGAIEAFF.